Listed below are T cell receptor beta chains from one sample, sequenced in a study of shared clonotypes between healthy human individuals. Assay: immunoSEQ multiplex PCR; the TCRdb copy retains only in-frame clones and omits some. Of approximately 320,000 clones in the sample, roughly 70% were seen once. Sample: memory CD4+ T cells sorted from blood. These receptor sequences come from a man aged 25 to 40 in good health. CDR3s include the opening cysteine and the closing phenylalanine or tryptophan. The D gene is left open where the match is weak. For some rows the clone size is stated as once, few or many, or as a class when expanded; others skip it.

V	D	size	J	DNA	CDR3
TRBV25-1	-	-	TRBJ2-3	TGTGCCAGCAGTGAAAGTCGGGAGAGAGAACCCACAGATACGCAGTATTTT	CASSESREREPTDTQYF
TRBV5-6	-	-	TRBJ1-3	TGTGCCAGCAGCTTGGCTGGAAACACCATATATTTT	CASSLAGNTIYF
TRBV7-9	-	-	TRBJ2-7	TGTGCCAGAAGCTGTGATGCTAGGCGTTGGGCCTACGAGCAGTACTTC	CARSCDARRWAYEQYF
TRBV5-5	TRBD1	few	TRBJ2-7	TGTGCCAGCAGCCTTAGGACAGGGGGTTACGAGCAGTACTTC	CASSLRTGGYEQYF
TRBV6-6	-	-	TRBJ1-5	TGTGCCAGCAGCCATTCAGGGTTGCAGCCCCAGCATTTT	CASSHSGLQPQHF
TRBV10-3	TRBD2	-	TRBJ2-3	TGTGCCATCAAGCCCCTCGCGGGAGCAGGAGATACGCAGTATTTT	CAIKPLAGAGDTQYF
TRBV14	-	-	TRBJ1-6	TGTGCCAGCAGCCAATGGGGTTCACCCCTCCACTTT	CASSQWGSPLHF
TRBV7-8	TRBD1	-	TRBJ1-5	TGTGCCAGCAGCTTAGCTACAGGGGGCAATCAGCCCCAGCATTTT	CASSLATGGNQPQHF
TRBV4-3	TRBD1	-	TRBJ2-6	TGCGCCAGCAGCCGAAGTCGAACAGGGGCTGGGGCCAACGTCCTGACTTTC	CASSRSRTGAGANVLTF
TRBV7-9	-	-	TRBJ1-1	TGTGCCAGCGCGGGCTGGGGTGAAGCGGTCACTGAAGCTTTCTTT	CASAGWGEAVTEAFF
TRBV29-1	-	-	TRBJ1-5	TGCAGAGAGTTGGCACGGAATCAGCCCCAGCATTTT	CRELARNQPQHF
TRBV28	-	-	TRBJ1-1	TGTGCCAGCAGTTTAAAAGGTTACAGGGCCACTGAAGCTTTCTTT	CASSLKGYRATEAFF
TRBV7-3	-	-	TRBJ2-3	TGTGCCAGCAGCTCTCGGGGCCCCGCAGATACGCAGTATTTT	CASSSRGPADTQYF
TRBV5-1	-	-	TRBJ2-3	TGCGCCAGCAGCTTGACCCTAGCCACAGATACGCAGTATTTT	CASSLTLATDTQYF
TRBV7-9	-	-	TRBJ2-7	TGTGCCAGCAGCCGTCAGGGGCCCTACGAGCAGTACTTC	CASSRQGPYEQYF